This entry features one TCR beta chain sequence. As yet, its antigen is unknown. Partitioning of CD4+ cells yielded a CD45RA+ naive subset and a CD45RA-negative memory subset. CDR1 SGHAT and CDR2 FQNNGV come from the germline V gene. The CDR3 is made up of 15 amino acids. V was cut by 5 bases and J by 13 bases, with 24 bases left in between. Some clones are missing from TCRdb's copy, which holds only in-frame ones; the method was immunoSEQ multiplex PCR. The sample holds a few million clones, 93% seen once. The sample originates from a study of shared clonotypes between healthy human individuals. Study-wide background: Researchers drew samples from a couple of women and a few men aged 18 to 49.

Study outcomes and limitations: The diversity represented, both genetic and in exposure history, was limited by few donors.

The TCR originated in a young man in good health. Some clones in this sample may be carry-over from other donors' samples. The chain links TRBV11-2 to TRBJ2-1; the D gene is possibly TRBD2 (6 bases). Sequenced: naive CD4+ T cells from PBMCs. As to subset: CD45RA+ positively selected. The CDR3 nucleotides read TGTGCCAGCAGCGAAGTGGGACTTCTTTACAATGCACAGTTCTTC. This gives the protein CASSEVGLLYNAQFF.